Listed below are T cell receptor beta chains from one sample, sequenced in a study of regulatory T cells in long-lasting Graves disease. TCRdb fed the multiplex PCR reads into MiXCR, producing one record per CDR3 protein. The sample carries 500,000 to 700,000 distinct CDR3 sequences, about 32% recorded once. This sample comprised peripheral blood mononuclear cells (PBMCs), obtained when the disease was refractory, from a patient treated with antithyroid drugs. The receptors derive from a female donor with Graves disease. CDR3s include the opening cysteine and the closing phenylalanine or tryptophan. The D gene is left open where the match is weak. Only part of the rows carry a size: once, few, many, or a class if the clone is expanded.

V gene	J gene	D gene	clone size	CDR3 protein	CDR3 DNA
TRBV28	TRBJ1-2	.	many	CASTGGGRNYGYTF	TGTGCCAGCACCGGGGGGGGCCGGAACTATGGCTACACCTTC
TRBV6-1	TRBJ1-3	.	.	CASSGERQPGNTIYF	TGTGCCAGCAGTGGGGAGAGGCAACCTGGAAACACCATATATTTT
TRBV6-2/TRBV6-3	TRBJ2-1	.	few	CASSGTNNEQFF	TGTGCCAGCAGCGGGACCAACAATGAGCAGTTCTTC
TRBV20-1	TRBJ2-7	.	few	CSVKINYEQYF	TGCAGTGTCAAAATCAACTACGAGCAGTACTTC
TRBV9	TRBJ1-1	.	many	CASSGGGTEAFF	TGTGCCAGCAGCGGGGGGGGGACTGAAGCTTTCTTT
TRBV30	TRBJ1-2	TRBD1	few	CAWSVNRGQYGYTF	TGTGCCTGGAGTGTAAACAGGGGGCAATATGGCTACACCTTC
TRBV28	TRBJ1-5	.	.	CASSLKAGGNQPQHF	TGTGCCAGCAGTTTAAAGGCAGGGGGCAATCAGCCCCAGCATTTT
TRBV28	TRBJ2-5	.	many	CASSLSRHETQYF	TGTGCCAGCAGTTTGTCACGGCACGAGACCCAGTACTTC
TRBV19	TRBJ1-2	.	.	CASSISLAGEGYTF	TGTGCCAGTAGTATTTCTTTGGCAGGCGAAGGCTACACCTTC
TRBV9	TRBJ2-5	TRBD2	.	CASSLDPGGSLLETQYF	TGTGCCAGCAGCTTAGATCCTGGCGGGAGCTTGTTAGAGACCCAGTACTTC
TRBV3-1	TRBJ1-2	.	.	CASSQNRGTDYGYTF	TGTGCCAGCAGCCAAAATAGGGGCACTGACTATGGCTACACCTTC
TRBV5-1	TRBJ1-2	.	many	CASSPALGEGYTF	TGCGCCAGCAGCCCGGCCCTCGGTGAAGGCTACACCTTC
TRBV6-2/TRBV6-3	TRBJ1-1	.	few	CASSWGPMNTEAFF	TGTGCCAGCAGTTGGGGGCCTATGAACACTGAAGCTTTCTTT
TRBV11-2	TRBJ2-2	TRBD2	.	CASSVTGTSGTGELFF	TGTGCCAGCAGCGTAACCGGGACTAGCGGGACCGGGGAGCTGTTTTTT
TRBV2	TRBJ2-5	.	.	CASSDMGGPKETQYF	TGTGCCAGCAGTGATATGGGAGGACCAAAAGAGACCCAGTACTTC
TRBV5-1	TRBJ2-5	.	few	CASSSMAGQETQYF	TGTGCCAGCAGCTCCATGGCGGGACAAGAGACCCAGTACTTC
TRBV6-5	TRBJ1-3	.	.	CASSYSTGNTIYF	TGTGCCAGCAGTTACTCTACGGGAAACACCATATATTTT
TRBV11-2	TRBJ1-2	.	.	CASSLLRGVYGYTF	TGTGCCAGCAGCTTACTTAGGGGAGTCTATGGCTACACCTTC
TRBV29-1	TRBJ2-7	.	few	CSVVVGGGGEQYF	TGCAGCGTTGTGGTTGGAGGGGGCGGCGAGCAGTACTTC
TRBV6-1	TRBJ2-5	TRBD2	few	CASSDPGTSATQYF	TGTGCCAGCAGTGATCCCGGGACTAGCGCGACCCAGTACTTC
TRBV20-1	TRBJ2-7	.	.	CSASPRDLTYEQYF	TGCAGTGCAAGCCCCCGGGACCTAACCTACGAGCAGTACTTC
TRBV5-1	TRBJ2-2	.	many	CASSLGEYTGELFF	TGCGCCAGCAGCTTGGGGGAGTACACCGGGGAGCTGTTTTTT
TRBV24-1	TRBJ1-2	.	few	CATSDFGTGYGYTF	TGTGCCACCAGTGATTTCGGCACCGGCTATGGCTACACCTTC
TRBV6-1	TRBJ1-6	TRBD1	.	CASTHPPIGDRGNSPLHF	TGTGCCAGCACACACCCCCCCATAGGGGACAGGGGTAATTCACCCCTCCACTTT
TRBV19	TRBJ2-6	.	few	CASSWARQFSSGANVLTF	TGTGCCAGTAGTTGGGCCCGACAGTTCTCCTCTGGGGCCAACGTCCTGACTTTC
TRBV11-2	TRBJ1-2	.	.	CASSLDRTGYGYTF	TGTGCCAGCAGCTTAGATCGAACAGGCTATGGCTACACCTTC
TRBV9	TRBJ2-7	.	.	CASSAGTVRYEQYF	TGTGCCAGCAGCGCCGGGACGGTAAGATACGAGCAGTACTTC
TRBV25-1	TRBJ2-1	.	.	CASSPLGPFSEQFF	TGTGCCAGCAGTCCCCTCGGACCGTTCAGTGAGCAGTTCTTC
TRBV10-3	TRBJ1-5	.	few	CAISGTGGGGQPQHF	TGTGCCATCAGTGGGACTGGCGGGGGCGGGCAGCCCCAGCATTTT
TRBV6-1	TRBJ2-2	TRBD2	few	CASNSDPGGTGELFF	TGTGCCAGCAATTCGGACCCGGGAGGAACCGGGGAGCTGTTTTTT
TRBV6-1	TRBJ2-3	TRBD2	few	CASSALAGGGDTQYF	TGTGCCAGCAGTGCTCTAGCGGGGGGAGGGGATACGCAGTATTTT
TRBV25-1	TRBJ1-3	.	.	CASSRGGIDGNAIYF	TGTGCCAGCAGTCGTGGGGGTATAGATGGAAACGCCATATATTTT
TRBV11-2	TRBJ1-4	TRBD1	.	CASSDILAWGTENEKLFF	TGTGCCAGCAGCGACATTCTCGCTTGGGGGACAGAAAATGAAAAACTGTTTTTT